This TCR beta chain was captured by sequencing in a study of T-cell reconstitution after alpha-beta-depleted transplantation in children. In this sample, this clonotype turned up many times. Its specificity is not known. CDR3 length: 16 residues. V dropped 1 base and J dropped 2; count of bases not matched to a gene: 5. The V gene's germline CDR1 is SGHRS and CDR2 YFSETQ. Study-wide results and caveats: Several hundred expanded graft clones reportedly were the source of alpha-beta T cells about two months after transplant. High day-60 TCRbeta diversity in some patients came from surviving recipient T cells and thymic progenitors.

Unique molecular identifiers featured in how the TCRbeta library was prepared. TCRdb itself ran the PCR reads through MiXCR, one entry per CDR3 protein. The sample has around 100,000 distinct CDR3 sequences; around 10% are singletons. This clonotype was sampled from a boy between 2 and 10 years old with acute lymphoblastic leukemia, due to receive a stem cell transplant. This sample comprised PBMCs, obtained before TCRalphabeta/CD19-depleted stem cell transplant. The chain has TRBV5-1 and TRBJ2-2; 7 nucleotides agree with TRBD2. The CDR3 here is CASSLRLAENTGELFF. In DNA form, the CDR3 reads TGCGCCAGCAGCTTGCGGCTAGCGGAAAACACCGGGGAGCTGTTTTTT. Using reference TRBV5-1 and TRBJ2-2 for the parts outside the CDR3, the full variable domain is KAGVTQTPRYLIKTRGQQVTLSCSPISGHRSVSWYQQTPGQGLQFLFEYFSETQRNKGNFPGRFSGRQFSNSRSEMNVSTLELGDSALYLCASSLRLAENTGELFFGEGSRLTVL.